A selection of T cell receptor beta chains follows, all from one sample in a study of blood T cell repertoires in COVID-19. The data were produced by immunoSEQ multiplex PCR, yet TCRdb's version contains in-frame clones alone and is incomplete. This sample has over 200,000 clones, with around nine tenths found just once. Sequencing was performed on peripheral blood. Receptors were obtained from a man in his sixties who had recovered from COVID-19. The CDR3 runs from the conserved cysteine through the conserved F or W. D genes are given only for firm matches. Some rows mark clone size as missing; the rest say once, few, many or name a class of expanded clone.

TRBJ2-3 | TRBV11-1 | TRBD2 | . | TGTGCCAGCAGCCCCTTTAGCGGGAGAGGCACAGATACGCAGTATTTT | CASSPFSGRGTDTQYF
TRBJ2-3 | TRBV5-6 | . | once | TGTGCCAGCAGCTTGTCCAGGGCTTGGGGCACAGATACGCAGTATTTT | CASSLSRAWGTDTQYF
TRBJ1-5 | TRBV27 | . | . | TGTGCCAGCAGTCGACAACCTGCACGCAATCAGCCCCAGCATTTT | CASSRQPARNQPQHF
TRBJ2-5 | TRBV6-6 | TRBD1 | . | TGTGCCAGCAGTTACACCGGGACAGACGGAGAGACCCAGTACTTC | CASSYTGTDGETQYF
TRBJ1-1 | TRBV4-3 | . | . | TGCGCCAGCAGCCAAGAGGAGGGGCGGAACACTGAAGCTTTCTTT | CASSQEEGRNTEAFF
TRBJ2-1 | TRBV2 | TRBD2 | . | TGTGCCAGCAGTGCCCGACTAGCGGGGGGACTCTCCTACAATGAGCAGTTCTTC | CASSARLAGGLSYNEQFF
TRBJ2-2 | TRBV10-3 | TRBD2 | once | TGTGCCATCAGCCAACTAGCGAGCACCGGGGAGCTGTTTTTT | CAISQLASTGELFF
TRBJ1-4 | TRBV6-2/TRBV6-3 | . | once | TGTGCCAGCAGCCGCGGTCCGAATGAAAAACTGTTTTTT | CASSRGPNEKLFF
TRBJ1-2 | TRBV10-3 | TRBD1 | . | TGTGCCATCAGTGAGTCGGAGGCAGGGGGCCGGGTAGGCTACACCTTC | CAISESEAGGRVGYTF
TRBJ1-5 | TRBV2 | . | . | TGTGCCAGCAGTTATGGGTCCGGGCCCGGGGTGAATCAGCCCCAGCATTTT | CASSYGSGPGVNQPQHF
TRBJ2-7 | TRBV27 | . | . | TGTGCCAGCAGTCTCGCAGGGGGGACCTACGAGCAGTACTTC | CASSLAGGTYEQYF
TRBJ2-3 | TRBV19 | . | . | TGTGCCAGTAGTCCCCGCGGCAGGGACACAGATACGCAGTATTTT | CASSPRGRDTDTQYF
TRBJ1-1 | TRBV24-1 | . | . | TGTGCCACCATCGGGGGGCCGAACACTGAAGCTTTCTTT | CATIGGPNTEAFF
TRBJ1-5 | TRBV2 | . | . | TGTGCCAGCAGTTTCCGTGGGGGGTTCCCCGCCAATCAGCCCCAGCATTTT | CASSFRGGFPANQPQHF
TRBJ1-1 | TRBV7-2 | . | . | TGTGCCAGCAGCAAACACCCTAACACTGAAGCTTTCTTT | CASSKHPNTEAFF
TRBJ2-1 | TRBV28 | . | . | TGTGCCAGCAGTTTTGCGTTCTCCTACAATGAGCAGTTCTTC | CASSFAFSYNEQFF
TRBJ2-3 | TRBV7-7 | . | . | TGTGCCAGCAGCTTAGGGGGGACTGGCACAGATACGCAGTATTTT | CASSLGGTGTDTQYF
TRBJ2-3 | TRBV7-3 | TRBD2 | few | TGTGCCAGCAGCACTAGCGCGAGCACAGATACGCAGTATTTT | CASSTSASTDTQYF
TRBJ1-1 | TRBV9 | . | few | TGTGCCAGCAGCGTTCTCCCCGCTAGAGGGACTGAAGCTTTCTTT | CASSVLPARGTEAFF
TRBJ2-3 | TRBV7-3 | . | . | TGTGCCAGCATCCGAGGACAGCCCACAGATACGCAGTATTTT | CASIRGQPTDTQYF
TRBJ2-6 | TRBV24-1 | . | once | TGTGCCACCAGTGATTTGCGGTCCTCTGGGGCCAACGTCCTGACTTTC | CATSDLRSSGANVLTF
TRBJ2-7 | TRBV13 | . | . | TGTGCCAGCAGCTTAGGCCAACAGGGAGAGCAGTACTTC | CASSLGQQGEQYF
TRBJ2-3 | TRBV6-2/TRBV6-3 | . | . | TGTGCCAGCAGTTACTATGGCGGGGGCACTAGCACAGATACGCAGTATTTT | CASSYYGGGTSTDTQYF
TRBJ2-2 | TRBV7-9 | . | . | TGTGCCAGCAGCTCCCCAGGTAACCGGAACACCGGGGAGCTGTTTTTT | CASSSPGNRNTGELFF
TRBJ1-1 | TRBV24-1 | TRBD1 | . | TGTGCCACCAGTGATCCGGGACAGGGTGACACTGAAGCTTTCTTT | CATSDPGQGDTEAFF
TRBJ2-1 | TRBV19 | TRBD2 | . | TGTGCCAGTAGTATTTTGACTAGCGGGAGAGGTGAGCAGTTCTTC | CASSILTSGRGEQFF
TRBJ2-7 | TRBV24-1 | TRBD1 | . | TGTGCCACCAGTAGTAGGGGGCTGCAAAACGAGCAGTACTTC | CATSSRGLQNEQYF
TRBJ2-5 | TRBV5-1 | . | . | TGCGCCAGCAGTTCCGGGGGACGGGAGACCCAGTACTTC | CASSSGGRETQYF
TRBJ2-2 | TRBV5-1 | TRBD1 | . | TGCGCCAGCAGCCCCGGGACAGGGAACACCGGGGAGCTGTTTTTT | CASSPGTGNTGELFF
TRBJ2-1 | TRBV7-2 | . | . | TGTGCCAGCAGCATGACAGGCGCTACTTACAATGAGCAGTTCTTC | CASSMTGATYNEQFF
TRBJ2-1 | TRBV19 | TRBD2 | . | TGTGCCAGTAGTCCCCCCAGCGGGGGGGCCTACAATGAGCAGTTCTTC | CASSPPSGGAYNEQFF
TRBJ1-1 | TRBV7-3 | TRBD1 | . | TGTGCCAGCAGCCCAAGAGACAGGGGACGAGCTTTCTTT | CASSPRDRGRAFF
TRBJ2-4 | TRBV3-1/TRBV3-2 | . | . | TGTGCCAGCAGCCAAGGCGGGGGCCCTATAAGCAAAAACATTCAGTACTTC | CASSQGGGPISKNIQYF
TRBJ2-4 | TRBV30 | TRBD1 | . | TGTGCCTGGAGGGCCATGGGACAGAAAAACATTCAGTACTTC | CAWRAMGQKNIQYF
TRBJ1-2 | TRBV7-9 | . | once | TGTGCCAGCAGCTTAGGAGGTGATGGCTACACCTTC | CASSLGGDGYTF
TRBJ2-7 | TRBV6-5 | TRBD1 | . | TGTGCCAGCAGAGAGACAGGGATTAGCTCCTACGAGCAGTACTTC | CASRETGISSYEQYF